This TCR beta chain was identified in a study of blood T cell repertoires in COVID-19. For the study at large: Acute and convalescent COVID-19 specimens originated in the United States, Italy and Spain. Sample material is recorded as cDNA or gDNA derived from T cells, B-cell-depleted T cells, or PBMCs.

Study processing details: Counts of nucleated cells, estimated from reference gene primer amplification, were obtained. Sequencing was performed with immunoSEQ multiplex PCR; in TCRdb, only in-frame clones are kept and a portion is missing. The V and J calls and clone size come from that table; D and trimming were worked out from the DNA. The data contain about 140,000 clones, 88% of them singletons. This CDR3 has 15 residues. With V trimmed by 3 bases and J by 7 bases, 6 bases remained unmatched. CDR1 and CDR2 from the germline V gene are WNHNN and SYGVQD (reference sequence). The sample comprised peripheral blood. The chain recombines TRBV10-1 with TRBJ2-1, with 10 bases matching TRBD2. The sequence derives from a man between 60 and 75 years old with active or convalescent COVID-19. CDR3 nucleotide sequence: TGCGCCAGCAGTGATGGATTGACTAGCGGGAATGAGCAGTTCTTC. This encodes CASSDGLTSGNEQFF.